The rows below give T cell receptor beta chains drawn from one sample of a study of Ad26.COV2.S vaccination and SARS-CoV-2 variants. Assay: immunoSEQ multiplex PCR; the TCRdb copy retains only in-frame clones and omits some. The table records about 280,000 clones, approximately 87% of them present only once. Here the sequenced sample was peripheral blood, taken in a trial of Ad26.COV2.S vaccine versus placebo. These TCRs come from a person aged 18-60 years who received the Ad26.COV2.S COVID-19 vaccine or a placebo. Each CDR3 is given with its conserved first and last residue. The order of the fields is clone size, D gene, J gene, V gene, CDR3 protein, CDR3 DNA. D genes are given only for firm matches. Size is omitted from some rows. Given values are once, few, many or a class for expanded clones.

>NA|TRBD2|TRBJ2-1|TRBV7-9
CASGREGVEFF
TGTGCCAGCGGGCGGGAGGGGGTTGAGTTCTTC
>NA|NA|TRBJ2-2|TRBV5-6
CASSPRTGRNTGELFF
TGTGCCAGCAGCCCGAGGACTGGGAGGAACACCGGGGAGCTGTTTTTT
>NA|NA|TRBJ2-7|TRBV21-1
CASSKVVAPRAPVDEQYF
TGTGCCAGCAGCAAAGTTGTAGCACCTAGGGCTCCCGTGGACGAGCAGTACTTC
>NA|NA|TRBJ1-5|TRBV5-5
CASSPILQGNQPQHF
TGTGCCAGCAGCCCGATCCTACAGGGCAATCAGCCCCAGCATTTT
>few|NA|TRBJ2-1|TRBV5-8
CASSLAIPPFF
TGTGCCAGCAGCTTGGCGATCCCTCCGTTCTTC
>NA|NA|TRBJ2-7|TRBV9
CASSVGRAQSSYEQYF
TGTGCCAGCAGCGTAGGACGGGCACAGAGCTCCTACGAGCAGTACTTC
>NA|NA|TRBJ1-1|TRBV7-9
CASSLDVGTEAFF
TGTGCCAGCAGCTTAGATGTGGGCACTGAAGCTTTCTTT
>NA|NA|TRBJ2-2|TRBV3-1/TRBV3-2
CASSLHTGELFF
TGTGCCAGCAGCCTCCACACCGGGGAGCTGTTTTTT
>NA|NA|TRBJ2-5|TRBV7-9
CASSLGVRFWGETQYF
TGTGCCAGCAGCTTAGGAGTCAGGTTCTGGGGAGAGACCCAGTACTTC
>many|TRBD2|TRBJ2-3|TRBV11-2
CASSLLPGLAGTDTQYF
TGTGCCAGCAGCCTCCTCCCGGGTCTAGCGGGCACAGATACGCAGTATTTT